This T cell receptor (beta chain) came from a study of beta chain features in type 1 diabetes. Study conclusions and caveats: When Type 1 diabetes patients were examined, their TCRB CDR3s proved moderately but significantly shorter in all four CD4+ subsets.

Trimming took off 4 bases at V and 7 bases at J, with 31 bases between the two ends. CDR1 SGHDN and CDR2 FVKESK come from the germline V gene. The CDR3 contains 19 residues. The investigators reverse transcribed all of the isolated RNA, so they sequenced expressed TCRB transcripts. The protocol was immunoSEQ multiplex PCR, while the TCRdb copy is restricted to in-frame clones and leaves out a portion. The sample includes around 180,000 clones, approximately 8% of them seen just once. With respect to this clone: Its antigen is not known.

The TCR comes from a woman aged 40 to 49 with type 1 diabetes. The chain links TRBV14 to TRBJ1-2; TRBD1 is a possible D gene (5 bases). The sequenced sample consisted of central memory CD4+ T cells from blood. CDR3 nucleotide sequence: TGTGCCAGCAGCCCCTTAATTGAGGACACCGATTCACGGAGCTTTGGCTACACCTTC. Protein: CASSPLIEDTDSRSFGYTF.